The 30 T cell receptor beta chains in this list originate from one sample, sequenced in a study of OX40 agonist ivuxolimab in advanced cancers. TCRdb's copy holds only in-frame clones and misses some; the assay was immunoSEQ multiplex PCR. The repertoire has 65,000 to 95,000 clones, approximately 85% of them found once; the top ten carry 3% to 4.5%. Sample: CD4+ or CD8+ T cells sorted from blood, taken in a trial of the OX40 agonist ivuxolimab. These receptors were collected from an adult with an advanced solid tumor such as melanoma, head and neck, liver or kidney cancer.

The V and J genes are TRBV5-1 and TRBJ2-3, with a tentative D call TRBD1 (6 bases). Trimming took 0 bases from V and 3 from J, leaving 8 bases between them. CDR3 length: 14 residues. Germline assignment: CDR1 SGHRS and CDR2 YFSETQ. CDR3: CASSLAGETDTQYF. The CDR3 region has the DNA TGCGCCAGCAGCTTGGCAGGGGAAACAGATACGCAGTATTTT.

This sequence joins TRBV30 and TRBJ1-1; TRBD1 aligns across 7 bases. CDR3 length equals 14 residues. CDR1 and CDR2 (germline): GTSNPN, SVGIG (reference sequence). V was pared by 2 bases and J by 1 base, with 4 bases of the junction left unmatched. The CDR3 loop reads CAWSTQGRNTEAFF. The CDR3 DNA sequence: TGTGCCTGGAGTACACAGGGGCGGAACACTGAAGCTTTCTTT. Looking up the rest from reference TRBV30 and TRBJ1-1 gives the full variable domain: SQTIHQWPATLVQPVGSPLSLECTVEGTSNPNLYWYRQAAGRGLQLLFYSVGIGQISSEVPQNLSASRPQDRQFILSSKKLLLSDSGFYLCAWSTQGRNTEAFFGQGTRLTVV.

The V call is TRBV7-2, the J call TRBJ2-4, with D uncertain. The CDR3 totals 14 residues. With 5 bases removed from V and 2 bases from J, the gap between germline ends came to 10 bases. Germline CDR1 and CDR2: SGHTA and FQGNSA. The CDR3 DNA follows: TGTGCCAGCAGCGTCGTGGGGTCCAAAAACATTCAGTACTTC. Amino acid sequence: CASSVVGSKNIQYF. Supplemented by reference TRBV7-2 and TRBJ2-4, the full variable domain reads GAGVSQSPSNKVTEKGKDVELRCDPISGHTALYWYRQSLGQGLEFLIYFQGNSAPDKSGLPSDRFSAERTGGSVSTLTIQRTQQEDSAVYLCASSVVGSKNIQYFGAGTRLSVL.

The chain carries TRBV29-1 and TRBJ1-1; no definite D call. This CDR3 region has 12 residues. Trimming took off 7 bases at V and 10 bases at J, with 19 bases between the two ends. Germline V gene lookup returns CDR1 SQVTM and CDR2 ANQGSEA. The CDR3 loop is CSASEAGYGAFF. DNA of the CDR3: TGCAGCGCCTCAGAGGCGGGATACGGAGCTTTCTTT.

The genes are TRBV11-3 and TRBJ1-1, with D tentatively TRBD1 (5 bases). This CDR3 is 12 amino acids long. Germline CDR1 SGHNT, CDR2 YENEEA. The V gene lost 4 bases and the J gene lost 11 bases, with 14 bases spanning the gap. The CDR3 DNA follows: TGTGCCAGCAGCTACGGGGGAGGGGTCGCTTTCTTT. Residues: CASSYGGGVAFF. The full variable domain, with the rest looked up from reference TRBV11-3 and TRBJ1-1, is EAGVVQSPRYKIIEKKQPVAFWCNPISGHNTLYWYLQNLGQGPELLIRYENEEAVDDSQLPKDRFSAERLKGVDSTLKIQPAELGDSAVYLCASSYGGGVAFFGQGTRLTVV.

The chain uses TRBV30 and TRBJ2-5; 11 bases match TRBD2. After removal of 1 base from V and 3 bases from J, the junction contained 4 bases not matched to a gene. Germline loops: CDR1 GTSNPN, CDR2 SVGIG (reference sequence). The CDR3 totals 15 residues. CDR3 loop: CAWSAQGLAEETQYF. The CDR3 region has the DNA TGTGCCTGGAGTGCCCAGGGACTAGCGGAAGAGACCCAGTACTTC.

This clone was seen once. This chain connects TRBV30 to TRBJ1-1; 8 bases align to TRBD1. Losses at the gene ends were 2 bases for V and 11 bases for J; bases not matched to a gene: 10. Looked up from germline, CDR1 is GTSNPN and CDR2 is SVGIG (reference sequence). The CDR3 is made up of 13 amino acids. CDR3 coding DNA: TGTGCCTGGAGTACAACCGGGACAGGCTTGGCTTTCTTT. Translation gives CAWSTTGTGLAFF.

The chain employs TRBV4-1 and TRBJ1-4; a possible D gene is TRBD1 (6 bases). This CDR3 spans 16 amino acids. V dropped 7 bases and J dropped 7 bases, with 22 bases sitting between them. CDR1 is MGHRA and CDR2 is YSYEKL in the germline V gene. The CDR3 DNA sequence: TGCGCCAGCACCCCGACAGGTGATCCCTGGGGTGAAAAACTGTTTTTT. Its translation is CASTPTGDPWGEKLFF.

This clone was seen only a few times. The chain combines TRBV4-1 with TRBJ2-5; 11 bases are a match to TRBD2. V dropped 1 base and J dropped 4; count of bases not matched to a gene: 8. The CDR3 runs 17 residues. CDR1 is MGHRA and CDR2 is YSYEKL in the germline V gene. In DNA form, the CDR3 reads TGCGCCAGCAGCCAAGTACTAGCGGGAGTAAGTTCAGAGACCCAGTACTTC. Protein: CASSQVLAGVSSETQYF.

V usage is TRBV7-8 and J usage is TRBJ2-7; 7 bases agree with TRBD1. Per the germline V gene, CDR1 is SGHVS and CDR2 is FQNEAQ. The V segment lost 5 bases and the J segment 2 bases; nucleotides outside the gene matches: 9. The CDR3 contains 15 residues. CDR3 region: CASSPRTGETYEQYF. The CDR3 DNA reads TGTGCCAGCAGCCCCAGGACAGGCGAGACCTACGAGCAGTACTTC.

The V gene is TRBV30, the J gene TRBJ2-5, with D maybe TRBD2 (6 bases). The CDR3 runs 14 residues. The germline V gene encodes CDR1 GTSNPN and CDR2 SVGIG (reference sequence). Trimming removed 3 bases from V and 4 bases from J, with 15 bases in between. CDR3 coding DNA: TGTGCCTGGAGGGTGCGGGGCGGGGCAGAGACCCAGTACTTC. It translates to CAWRVRGGAETQYF. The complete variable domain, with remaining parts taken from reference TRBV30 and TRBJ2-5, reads SQTIHQWPATLVQPVGSPLSLECTVEGTSNPNLYWYRQAAGRGLQLLFYSVGIGQISSEVPQNLSASRPQDRQFILSSKKLLLSDSGFYLCAWRVRGGAETQYFGPGTRLLVL.

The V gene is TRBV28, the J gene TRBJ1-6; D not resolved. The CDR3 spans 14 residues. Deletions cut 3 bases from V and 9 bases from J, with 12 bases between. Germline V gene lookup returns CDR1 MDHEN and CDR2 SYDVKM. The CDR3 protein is CASSFGQDSSPLHF. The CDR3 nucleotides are TGTGCCAGCAGTTTCGGGCAGGATAGTTCACCCCTCCACTTT.

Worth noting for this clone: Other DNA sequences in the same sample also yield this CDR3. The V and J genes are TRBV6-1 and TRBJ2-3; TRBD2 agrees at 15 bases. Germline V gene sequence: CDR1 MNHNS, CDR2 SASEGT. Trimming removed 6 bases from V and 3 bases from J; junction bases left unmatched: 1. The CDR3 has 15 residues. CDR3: CASSGLAGGTDTQYF. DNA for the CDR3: TGTGCCAGCAGCGGACTAGCGGGGGGGACAGATACGCAGTATTTT.

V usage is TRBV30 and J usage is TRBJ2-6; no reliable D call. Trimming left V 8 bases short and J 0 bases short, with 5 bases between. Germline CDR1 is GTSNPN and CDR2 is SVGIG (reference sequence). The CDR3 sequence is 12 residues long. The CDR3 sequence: CAGPSGANVLTF. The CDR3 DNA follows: TGTGCCGGCCCCTCTGGGGCCAACGTCCTGACTTTC. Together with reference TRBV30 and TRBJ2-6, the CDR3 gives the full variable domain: SQTIHQWPATLVQPVGSPLSLECTVEGTSNPNLYWYRQAAGRGLQLLFYSVGIGQISSEVPQNLSASRPQDRQFILSSKKLLLSDSGFYLCAGPSGANVLTFGAGSRLTVL.

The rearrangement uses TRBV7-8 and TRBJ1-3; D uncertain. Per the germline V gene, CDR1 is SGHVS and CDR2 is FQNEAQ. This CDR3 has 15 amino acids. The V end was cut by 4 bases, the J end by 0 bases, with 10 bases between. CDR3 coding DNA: TGTGCCAGCAGCTCCGCCCGCGGCTCTGGAAACACCATATATTTT. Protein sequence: CASSSARGSGNTIYF.

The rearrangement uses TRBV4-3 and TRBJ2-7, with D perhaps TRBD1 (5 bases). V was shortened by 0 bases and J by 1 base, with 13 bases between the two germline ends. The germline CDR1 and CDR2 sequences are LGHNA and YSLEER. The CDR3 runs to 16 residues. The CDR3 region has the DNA TGCGCCAGCAGCCAAGATCAAATACAGGCTTCCTACGAGCAGTACTTC. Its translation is CASSQDQIQASYEQYF.

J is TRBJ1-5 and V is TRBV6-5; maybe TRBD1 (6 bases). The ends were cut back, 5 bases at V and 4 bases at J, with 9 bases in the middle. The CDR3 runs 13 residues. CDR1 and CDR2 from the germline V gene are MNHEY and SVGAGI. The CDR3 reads CASSDRQNQPQHF. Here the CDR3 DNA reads TGTGCCAGCAGTGACAGGCAAAATCAGCCCCAGCATTTT.

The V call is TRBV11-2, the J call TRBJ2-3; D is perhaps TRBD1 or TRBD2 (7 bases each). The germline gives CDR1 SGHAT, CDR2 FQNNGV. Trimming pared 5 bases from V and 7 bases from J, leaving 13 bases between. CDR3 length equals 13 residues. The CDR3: CASSQGEGNTQYF. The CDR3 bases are TGTGCCAGCAGCCAGGGGGAGGGAAATACGCAGTATTTT.

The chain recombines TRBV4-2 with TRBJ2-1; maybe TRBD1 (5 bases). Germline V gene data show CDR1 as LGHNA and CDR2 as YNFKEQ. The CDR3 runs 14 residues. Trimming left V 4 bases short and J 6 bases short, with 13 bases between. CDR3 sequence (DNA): TGTGCCAGCAGCCCCACGGACAATCTCAATGAGCAGTTCTTC. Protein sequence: CASSPTDNLNEQFF.

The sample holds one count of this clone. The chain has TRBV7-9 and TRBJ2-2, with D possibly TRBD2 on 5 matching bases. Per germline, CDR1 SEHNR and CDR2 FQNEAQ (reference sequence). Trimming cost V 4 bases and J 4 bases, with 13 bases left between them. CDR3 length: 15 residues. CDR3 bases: TGTGCCAGCAGCTACTGGCGGGCCGGCACCGGGGAGCTGTTTTTT. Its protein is CASSYWRAGTGELFF. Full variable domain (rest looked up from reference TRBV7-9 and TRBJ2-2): DTGVSQNPRHKITKRGQNVTFRCDPISEHNRLYWYRQTLGQGPEFLTYFQNEAQLEKSRLLSDRFSAERPKGSFSTLEIQRTEQGDSAMYLCASSYWRAGTGELFFGEGSRLTVL.

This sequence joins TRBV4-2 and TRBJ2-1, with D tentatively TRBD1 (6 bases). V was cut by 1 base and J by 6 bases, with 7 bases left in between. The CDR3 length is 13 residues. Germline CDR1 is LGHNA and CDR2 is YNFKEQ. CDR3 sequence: CASSQVGGNEQFF. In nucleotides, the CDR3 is TGTGCCAGCAGCCAAGTAGGGGGCAATGAGCAGTTCTTC.

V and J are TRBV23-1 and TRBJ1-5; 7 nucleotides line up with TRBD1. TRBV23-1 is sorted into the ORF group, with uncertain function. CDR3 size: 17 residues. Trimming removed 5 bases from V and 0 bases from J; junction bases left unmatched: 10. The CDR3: CASSAQGLPYSNQPQHF. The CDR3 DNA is TGCGCCAGCAGTGCACAGGGGTTACCCTATAGCAATCAGCCCCAGCATTTT.

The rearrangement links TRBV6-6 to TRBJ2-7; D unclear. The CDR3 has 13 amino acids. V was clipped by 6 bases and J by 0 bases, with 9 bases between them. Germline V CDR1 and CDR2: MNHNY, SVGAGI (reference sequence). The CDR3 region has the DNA TGTGCCAGCAGACGTCAGAACTCCTACGAGCAGTACTTC. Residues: CASRRQNSYEQYF.

The CDR3: CRAGGGHEQYF. CDR3 DNA sequence: TGCAGGGCCGGCGGGGGCCACGAGCAGTACTTC. The rearrangement links TRBV20-1 to TRBJ2-7; TRBD2 is a possible D gene (7 bases). The CDR3 has 11 amino acids. Germline V gene data show CDR1 as DFQATT and CDR2 as SNEGSKA (reference sequence).

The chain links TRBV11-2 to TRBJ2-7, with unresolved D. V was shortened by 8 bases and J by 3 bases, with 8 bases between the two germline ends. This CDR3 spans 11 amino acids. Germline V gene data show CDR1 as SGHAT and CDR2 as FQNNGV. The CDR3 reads CASSTYYEQYF. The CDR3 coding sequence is TGTGCCAGCTCTACCTACTACGAGCAGTACTTC.

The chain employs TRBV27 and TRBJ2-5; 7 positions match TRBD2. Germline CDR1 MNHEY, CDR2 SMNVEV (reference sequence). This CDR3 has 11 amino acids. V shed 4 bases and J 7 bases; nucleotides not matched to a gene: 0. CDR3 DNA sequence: TGTGCCAGCAGTTCGGGGGGGACCCAGTACTTC. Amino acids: CASSSGGTQYF.

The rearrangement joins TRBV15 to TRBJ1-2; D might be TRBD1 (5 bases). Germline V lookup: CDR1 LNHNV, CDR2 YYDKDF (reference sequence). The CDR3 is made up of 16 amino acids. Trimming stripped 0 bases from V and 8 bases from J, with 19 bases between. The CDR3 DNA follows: TGTGCCACCAGCAGAGATCGAAGGGGAGGGGTGGGAGGCTACACCTTC. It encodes CATSRDRRGGVGGYTF.

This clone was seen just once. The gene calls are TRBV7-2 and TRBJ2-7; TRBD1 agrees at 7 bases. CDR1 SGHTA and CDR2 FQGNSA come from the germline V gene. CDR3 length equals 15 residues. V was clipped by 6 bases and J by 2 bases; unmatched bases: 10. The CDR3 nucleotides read TGTGCCAGCAGTGTTGCACTAGGGACAGCCTACGAGCAGTACTTC. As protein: CASSVALGTAYEQYF.

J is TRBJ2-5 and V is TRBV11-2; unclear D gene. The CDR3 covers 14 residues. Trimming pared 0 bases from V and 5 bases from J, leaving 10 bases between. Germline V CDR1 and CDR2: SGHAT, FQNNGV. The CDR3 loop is CASSLDGVWETQYF. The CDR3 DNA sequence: TGTGCCAGCAGCTTAGATGGGGTTTGGGAGACCCAGTACTTC.

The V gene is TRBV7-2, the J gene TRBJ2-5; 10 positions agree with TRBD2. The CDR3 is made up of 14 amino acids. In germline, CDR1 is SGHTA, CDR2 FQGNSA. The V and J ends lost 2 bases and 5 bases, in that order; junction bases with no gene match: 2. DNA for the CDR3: TGTGCCAGCAGCTTACAGCGGGAGGGGGAGACCCAGTACTTC. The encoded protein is CASSLQREGETQYF.